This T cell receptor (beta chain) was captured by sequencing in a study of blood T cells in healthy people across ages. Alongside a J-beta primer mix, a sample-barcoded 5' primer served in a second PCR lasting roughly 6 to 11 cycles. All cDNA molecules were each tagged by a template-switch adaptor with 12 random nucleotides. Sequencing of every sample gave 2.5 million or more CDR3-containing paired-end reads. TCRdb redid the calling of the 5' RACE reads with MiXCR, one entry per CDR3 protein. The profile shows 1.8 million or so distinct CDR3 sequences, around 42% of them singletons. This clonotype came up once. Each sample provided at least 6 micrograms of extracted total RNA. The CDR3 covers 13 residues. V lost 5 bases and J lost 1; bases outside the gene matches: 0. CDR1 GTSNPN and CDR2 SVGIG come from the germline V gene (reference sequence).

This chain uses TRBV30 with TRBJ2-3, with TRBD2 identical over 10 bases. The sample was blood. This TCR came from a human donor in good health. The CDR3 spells CAWGLAGTDTQYF. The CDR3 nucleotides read TGTGCCTGGGGACTAGCGGGCACAGATACGCAGTATTTT.